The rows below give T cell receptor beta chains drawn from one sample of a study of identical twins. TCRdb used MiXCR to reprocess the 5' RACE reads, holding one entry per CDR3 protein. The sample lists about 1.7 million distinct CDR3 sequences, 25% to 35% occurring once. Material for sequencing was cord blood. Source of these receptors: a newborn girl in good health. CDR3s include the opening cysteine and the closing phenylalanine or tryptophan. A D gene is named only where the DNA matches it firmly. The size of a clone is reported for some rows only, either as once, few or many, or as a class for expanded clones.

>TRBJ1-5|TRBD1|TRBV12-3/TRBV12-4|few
TGTGCCAGCAGCCCCTGCGGATTACTTCATACAGGGGGCCTCGATCAGCCCCAGCATTTT
CASSPCGLLHTGGLDQPQHF
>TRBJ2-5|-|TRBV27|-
TGTGCCAGCAGACCTGTCGACAAGTACCAAGAGACCCAGTACTTC
CASRPVDKYQETQYF
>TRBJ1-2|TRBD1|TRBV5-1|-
TGCGCCAGCAGCGCCTCAGGGGGCCTCTATGGCTACACCTTC
CASSASGGLYGYTF
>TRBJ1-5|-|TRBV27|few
TGTGCCAGCAGTTTTAGGCAAAACAATCAGCCCCAGCATTTT
CASSFRQNNQPQHF
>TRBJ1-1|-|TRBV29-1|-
TGCAGCGTTGATCCGGGCCCTAACACTGAAGCTTTCTTT
CSVDPGPNTEAFF
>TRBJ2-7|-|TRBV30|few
TGTGCCTCTCCAGGGAAGGCTTACCCAAAGAAATACGAGCAGTACTTC
CASPGKAYPKKYEQYF
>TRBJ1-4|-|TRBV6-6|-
TGTGCCAGCAAACTGGCCTCAACTAATGAAAAACTGTTTTTT
CASKLASTNEKLFF
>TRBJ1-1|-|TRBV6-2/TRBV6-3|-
TGTGCCAGCATAACCCCAACAGGGAAGGGCACTGAAGCTTTCTTT
CASITPTGKGTEAFF
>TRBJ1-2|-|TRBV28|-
TGTGCCGGCAGTTTAAGCCGGACAGTTTACGGCTACACCTTC
CAGSLSRTVYGYTF
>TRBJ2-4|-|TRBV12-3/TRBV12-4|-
TGTGCCAGCAGTTTACGAGGCGGGGGCTTAGCCAAAAACATTCAGTACTTC
CASSLRGGGLAKNIQYF
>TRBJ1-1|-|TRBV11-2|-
TGTGCCAGCAGCTTTAGGACACTGAACACTGAAGCTTTCTTT
CASSFRTLNTEAFF